Sequencing of this T cell receptor beta chain was carried out in a study of tissue T cells after allogeneic stem cell transplantation. Whole-study context: Four unmodified and three CD34-selected T-cell-depleted grafts went to graft-versus-host disease patients. Notes on the study in general: Shared clones across patients were few; motif clustering revealed tissue-specific shared signatures. The patient cohort was small and clinically heterogeneous, with limited sampling depth. Within patients, tissue anatomy strongly shaped TCR repertoire composition.

Some clones are missing from TCRdb's copy, which holds only in-frame ones; the method was immunoSEQ multiplex PCR. The table has almost 3,000 clones, approximately 64% seen once. Trimming took off 0 bases at V and 4 bases at J, with 12 bases between the two ends. Germline V gene data show CDR1 as LGHDT and CDR2 as YNNKEL (reference sequence). The CDR3 length is 16 residues. Adult allogeneic hematopoietic cell transplant recipients with steroid-refractory graft-versus-host disease were prospectively enrolled for research autopsy. A word on this clone: Its specificity is unknown.

This TCR came from an older male patient with steroid-refractory graft-versus-host disease after an allogeneic stem cell transplant. Some T cells may be transferred from the graft donor. V is TRBV3-1 (or the pseudogene TRBV3-2) and J is TRBJ2-2; D remains unclear. Sequencing used descending colon tissue, obtained at autopsy. The CDR3 here is CASSQEAKSSTGELFF. The CDR3 region has the DNA TGTGCCAGCAGCCAAGAGGCCAAGAGTTCCACCGGGGAGCTGTTTTTT.